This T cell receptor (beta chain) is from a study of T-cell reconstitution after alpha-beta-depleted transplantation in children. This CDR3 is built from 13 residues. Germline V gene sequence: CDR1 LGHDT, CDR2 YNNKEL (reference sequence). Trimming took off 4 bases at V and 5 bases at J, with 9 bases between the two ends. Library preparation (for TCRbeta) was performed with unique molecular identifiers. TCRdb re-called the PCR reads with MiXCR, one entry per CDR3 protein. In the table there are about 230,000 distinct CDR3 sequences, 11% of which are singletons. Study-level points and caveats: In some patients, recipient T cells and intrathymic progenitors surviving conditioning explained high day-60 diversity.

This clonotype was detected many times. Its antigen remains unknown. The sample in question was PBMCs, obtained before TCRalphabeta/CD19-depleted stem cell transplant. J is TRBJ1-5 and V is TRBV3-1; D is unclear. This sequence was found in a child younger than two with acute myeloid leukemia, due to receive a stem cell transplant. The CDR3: CASSLHSDQPQHF. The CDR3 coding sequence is TGTGCCAGCAGCCTACACAGCGATCAGCCCCAGCATTTT.